The source of this TCR beta chain is a study of blood T cell repertoires in COVID-19. Overall study context: Researchers got acute and convalescent COVID-19 samples from the United States, Italy and Spain. T cells, B-cell-depleted T cells, or PBMCs supplied cDNA or gDNA.

In the source study's methods: Estimated nucleated cell counts came from reference gene primer amplification. TCRdb's copy holds only in-frame clones and misses some; the assay was immunoSEQ multiplex PCR. V and J calls and clone size are copied from that table; D and trimming were computed from the DNA. This table has some 82,000 clones, around 83% appearing once. The CDR3 runs 17 residues. Looked up from germline, CDR1 is LGHNA and CDR2 is YNFKEQ. V shed 3 bases and J 5 bases; nucleotides not matched to a gene: 12. The receptor comes from a man older than 75 with active or convalescent COVID-19. The sequencing sample was made of peripheral blood. The rearrangement uses TRBV4-2 and TRBJ2-1, with 8 bases aligning to TRBD2. CDR3 coding DNA: TGTGCCAGCAGCCACCCCGGGGGGGCGGGAAGCGACAATGAGCAGTTCTTC. Encoded protein: CASSHPGGAGSDNEQFF.